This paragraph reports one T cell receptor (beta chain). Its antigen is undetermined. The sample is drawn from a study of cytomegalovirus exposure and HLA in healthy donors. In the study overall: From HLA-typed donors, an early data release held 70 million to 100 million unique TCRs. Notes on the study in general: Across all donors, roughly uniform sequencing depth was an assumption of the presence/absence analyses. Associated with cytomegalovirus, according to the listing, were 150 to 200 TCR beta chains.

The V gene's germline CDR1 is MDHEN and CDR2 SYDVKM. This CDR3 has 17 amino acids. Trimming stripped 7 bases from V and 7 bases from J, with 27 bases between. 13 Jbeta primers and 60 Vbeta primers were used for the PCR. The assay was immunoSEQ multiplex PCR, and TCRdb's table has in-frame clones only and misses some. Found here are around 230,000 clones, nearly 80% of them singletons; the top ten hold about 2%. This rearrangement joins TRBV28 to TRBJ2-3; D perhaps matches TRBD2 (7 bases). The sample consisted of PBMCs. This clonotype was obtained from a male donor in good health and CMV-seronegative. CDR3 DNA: TGTGCCAGCAATCCCTTATGGGGGGGGCTAGCGGAGCATACGCAGTATTTT. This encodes CASNPLWGGLAEHTQYF.